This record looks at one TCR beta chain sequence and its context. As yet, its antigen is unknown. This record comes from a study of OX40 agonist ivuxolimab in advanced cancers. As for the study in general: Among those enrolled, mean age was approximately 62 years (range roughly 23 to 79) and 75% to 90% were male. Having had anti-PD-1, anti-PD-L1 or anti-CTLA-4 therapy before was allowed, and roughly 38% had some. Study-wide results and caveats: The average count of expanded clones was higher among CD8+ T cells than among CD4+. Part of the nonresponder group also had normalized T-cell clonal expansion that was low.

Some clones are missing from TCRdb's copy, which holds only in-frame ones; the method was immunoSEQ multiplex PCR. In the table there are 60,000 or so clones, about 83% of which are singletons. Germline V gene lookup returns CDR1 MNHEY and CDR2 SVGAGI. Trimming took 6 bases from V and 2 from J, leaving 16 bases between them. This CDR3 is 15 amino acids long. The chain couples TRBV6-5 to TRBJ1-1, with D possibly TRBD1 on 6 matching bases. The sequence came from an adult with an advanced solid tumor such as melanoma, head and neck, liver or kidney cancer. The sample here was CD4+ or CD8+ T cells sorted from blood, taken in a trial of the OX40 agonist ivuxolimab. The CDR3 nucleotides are TGTGCCAGCAGCAAGGGGACAACTCCTAACACTGAAGCTTTCTTT. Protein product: CASSKGTTPNTEAFF.